The entry below describes one T cell receptor beta chain. The record originates from a study of blood T cell repertoires in COVID-19. Germline loops: CDR1 SGHRS, CDR2 YFSETQ. V trimming: 5 bases; J trimming: 0 bases; junction bases outside the gene matches: 2. This CDR3 spans 14 amino acids. Sequencing used immunoSEQ multiplex PCR; TCRdb keeps in-frame clones, though not all of them. Of roughly 250,000 clones in the sample, around 83% are singletons; the top ten hold around 9.9%. The TCR was taken from a woman older than 75 with acute or convalescent COVID-19. The sequencing sample was made of peripheral blood. J is TRBJ2-3 and V is TRBV5-1; 8 bases agree with TRBD1. The CDR3 DNA is TGCGCCAGCAGGCAGGGGGCGAGCACAGATACGCAGTATTTT. Translation: CASRQGASTDTQYF.